These 2 T cell receptor beta chains were all obtained from the same sample, sequenced in a study of T cells after yellow fever vaccination (dated by TCRdb to about 2019). The treatment or condition label of this sample denotes: live attenuated yellow fever vaccine strain. The protocol used for the library was 5' RACE. Sequencing took place on an Illumina NovaSeq 6000. TCRdb reworked the public reads: Q25 trimming with fastp, MiXCR clone assembly, productive beta chains retained. Each CDR3 protein appears once, grouped with its most common genes and DNA. The sample includes some 340,000 distinct CDR3 sequences, with 4.1% observed a single time. The leading ten clones occupy 20% to 25% of the sample. The specimen was PBMCs, collected 5 days after the yellow fever booster vaccination. These receptor sequences come from a man aged 18-30 years who received the YFV17D yellow fever vaccine.

This clonotype was observed many times. The chain links TRBV5-5 to TRBJ2-7; D uncertain. Deletions cut 0 bases from V and 4 bases from J, with 8 bases between. CDR3 length: 13 amino acids. Germline values: CDR1 SGHKS, CDR2 YYEKEE (reference sequence). This chain's CDR3 is CASSLEQLYEQYF. The CDR3 nucleotides are TGTGCCAGCAGCTTGGAACAGTTATACGAGCAGTACTTC.

The V gene is TRBV27, the J gene TRBJ1-2, with D uncertain. Germline V lookup: CDR1 MNHEY, CDR2 SMNVEV (reference sequence). The V end was cut by 6 bases, the J end by 4 bases, with 18 bases between. The CDR3 runs 15 residues. Written as DNA, the CDR3 is TGTGCCAGCAGACCCCAGATGATGGGAATCTATGGCTACACCTTC. Amino acid sequence: CASRPQMMGIYGYTF.